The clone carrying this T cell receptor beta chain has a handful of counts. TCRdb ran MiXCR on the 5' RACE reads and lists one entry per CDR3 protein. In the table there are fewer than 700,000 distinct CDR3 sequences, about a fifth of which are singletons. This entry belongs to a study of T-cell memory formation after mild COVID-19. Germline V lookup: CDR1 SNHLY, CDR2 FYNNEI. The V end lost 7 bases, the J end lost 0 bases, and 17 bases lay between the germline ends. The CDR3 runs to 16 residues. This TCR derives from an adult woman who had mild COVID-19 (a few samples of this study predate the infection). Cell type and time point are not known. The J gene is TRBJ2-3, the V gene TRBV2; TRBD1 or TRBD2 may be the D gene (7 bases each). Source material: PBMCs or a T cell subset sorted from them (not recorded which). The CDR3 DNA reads TGTGCCAGCACCAGGGGGGGGCGGGGGAGCACAGATACGCAGTATTTT. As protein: CASTRGGRGSTDTQYF.